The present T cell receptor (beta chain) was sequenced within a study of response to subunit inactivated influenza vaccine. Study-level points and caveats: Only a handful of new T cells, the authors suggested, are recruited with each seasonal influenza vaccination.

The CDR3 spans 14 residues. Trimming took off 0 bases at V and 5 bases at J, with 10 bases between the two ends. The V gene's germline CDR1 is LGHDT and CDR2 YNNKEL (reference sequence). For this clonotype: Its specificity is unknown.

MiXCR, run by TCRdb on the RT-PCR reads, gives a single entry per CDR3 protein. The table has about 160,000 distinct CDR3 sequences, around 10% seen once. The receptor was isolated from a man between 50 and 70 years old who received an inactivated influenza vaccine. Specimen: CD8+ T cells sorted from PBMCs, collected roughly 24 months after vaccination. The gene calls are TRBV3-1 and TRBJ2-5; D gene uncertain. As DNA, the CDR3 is TGTGCCAGCAGCCAAGATGTCCCCTTGGAGACCCAGTACTTC. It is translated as CASSQDVPLETQYF.